This TCR beta chain stems from a study of brain T cells in children with intractable seizures. To note about this clone: What it binds is unknown.

The time point denotes: blood from clinic visit 5 months post-surgery; TSC patient then seizure free. Study conclusions and caveats: Pre-surgery blood may have been undersampled, hiding some clones.

Method: immunoSEQ multiplex PCR; TCRdb's copy keeps in-frame clones and lacks some. The data contain about 340,000 clones, about 93% of them singletons. Germline CDR1 is SGHRS and CDR2 is YFSETQ. The CDR3 is 15 amino acids. The J segment lost 4 bases and the V segment lost 4 bases, leaving 7 bases of the junction unmatched. The rearrangement uses TRBV5-1 and TRBJ2-1; 8 positions agree with TRBD2. The sequencing here drew on peripheral blood, taken more than 4 months after surgery. This TCR came from a boy in the first two years of life with tuberous sclerosis and intractable seizures. The CDR3 sequence: CASSLSREGYNEQFF. CDR3 nucleotides: TGCGCCAGCAGCCTCTCACGGGAGGGATACAATGAGCAGTTCTTC.